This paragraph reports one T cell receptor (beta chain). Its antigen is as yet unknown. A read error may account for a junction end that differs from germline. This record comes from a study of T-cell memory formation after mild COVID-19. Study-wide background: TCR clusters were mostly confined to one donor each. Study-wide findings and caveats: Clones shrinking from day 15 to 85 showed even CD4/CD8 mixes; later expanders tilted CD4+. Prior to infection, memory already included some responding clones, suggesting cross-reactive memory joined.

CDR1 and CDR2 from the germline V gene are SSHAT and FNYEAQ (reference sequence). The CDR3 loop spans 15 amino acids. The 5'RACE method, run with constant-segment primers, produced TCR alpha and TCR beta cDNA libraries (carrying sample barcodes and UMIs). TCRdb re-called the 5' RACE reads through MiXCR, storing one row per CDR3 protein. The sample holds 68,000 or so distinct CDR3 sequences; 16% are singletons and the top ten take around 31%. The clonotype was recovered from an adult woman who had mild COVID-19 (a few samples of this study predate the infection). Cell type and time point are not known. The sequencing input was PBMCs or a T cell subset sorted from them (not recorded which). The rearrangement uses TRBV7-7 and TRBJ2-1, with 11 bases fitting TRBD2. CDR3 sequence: CASSLGLAGENEQFF. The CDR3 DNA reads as TGTGCTAGCAGCTTAGGACTAGCGGGCGAGAATGAGCAGTTCTTC.